Listed below are T cell receptor beta chains from one sample, sequenced in a study of Graves' ophthalmopathy and Graves' hyperthyroidism. In TCRdb, the multiplex PCR reads were re-called with MiXCR into one record per CDR3 protein. The table has 620,000 or so distinct CDR3 sequences, about 24% seen once; the top ten hold more than 5.5%. Sequences were obtained from peripheral blood. Every receptor here comes from a woman aged 18 to 35 with stable Graves' hyperthyroidism. Some clones in this sample may be carry-over from other donors' samples. CDR3s include the opening cysteine and the closing phenylalanine or tryptophan. The D gene is left open where the match is weak. Some rows have no size entry. The others give once, few or many, or a class for an expanded clone.

j_gene | v_gene | d_gene | abundance | CDR3nt | CDR3aa
TRBJ1-6 | TRBV5-1 | - | many | TGCGCCAGCAGCCCGGAACTCTGGGGGAATTCACCCCTCCACTTT | CASSPELWGNSPLHF
TRBJ2-7 | TRBV27 | - | many | TGTGCCAGCAGTCCCCAGGGCCCTTTCTACGAGCAGTACTTC | CASSPQGPFYEQYF
TRBJ1-5 | TRBV6-2/TRBV6-3 | TRBD1 | many | TGTGCCAGCAGGACCAGGGACAGGGGAAGCAATCAGCCCCAGCATTTT | CASRTRDRGSNQPQHF
TRBJ2-2 | TRBV6-1 | TRBD1 | few | TGTGCCAGCAGTGGCCTCGACAGGGCCGGGGTGGAGCTGTTTTTT | CASSGLDRAGVELFF
TRBJ2-7 | TRBV13 | - | - | TGTGCCAGCAGCTTTTCGAGCGGCAACCCCTACGAGCAGTACTTC | CASSFSSGNPYEQYF
TRBJ2-2 | TRBV6-1 | - | many | TGTGCCAGCTCGGGGGACGTTCACACCGGGGAGCTGTTTTTT | CASSGDVHTGELFF
TRBJ1-1 | TRBV7-9 | - | many | TGTGCCAGCAGATCAGGACACTTGGGAGCTTTCTTT | CASRSGHLGAFF
TRBJ1-1 | TRBV30 | - | - | TGTGCCTGGATCCAGGGTGAAGCTTTCTTT | CAWIQGEAFF
TRBJ1-1 | TRBV12-3/TRBV12-4 | TRBD1 | - | TGTGCCAGCAGTTTGAACAGGGGACACACTGAAGCTTTCTTT | CASSLNRGHTEAFF
TRBJ1-6 | TRBV12-3/TRBV12-4 | - | many | TGTGCCAGCAGTTTCGAGGGAAATTCACCCCTCCACTTT | CASSFEGNSPLHF
TRBJ1-5 | TRBV27 | - | many | TGTGCCAGCAGTTTGCCATGGGTCGCGCCCTCCCATCAGCCCCAGCATTTT | CASSLPWVAPSHQPQHF
TRBJ1-1 | TRBV7-2 | - | many | TGTGCCAGCAGCTTCCGAGGGTTTCTCACTGAAGCTTTCTTT | CASSFRGFLTEAFF
TRBJ1-6 | TRBV27 | TRBD1 | many | TGTGCCAGCAGTCCGAGGACAGGGAACTCCTATAATTCACCCCCCCACTTT | CASSPRTGNSYNSPPHF
TRBJ2-5 | TRBV6-5 | - | many | TGTGCCAGCAGAAGGGGGGAAAAAGAGACCCAGTACTTC | CASRRGEKETQYF
TRBJ2-7 | TRBV6-1 | - | many | TGTGCCAACCCGTACGAGCAGTACTTC | CANPYEQYF
TRBJ1-1 | TRBV4-1 | - | many | TGCGCCAGCAGCCAAGGCCGAAATGAAGCTTTCTTT | CASSQGRNEAFF
TRBJ1-1 | TRBV12-3/TRBV12-4 | - | many | TGTGCCAGCATGGTGAGCGGATCGAACACTGAAGCTTTCTTT | CASMVSGSNTEAFF
TRBJ2-2 | TRBV15 | - | many | TGTGCCACCAGCAGAGATCGTTTGAGGGGCGGGGAGCTGTTTTTT | CATSRDRLRGGELFF
TRBJ2-4 | TRBV18 | - | - | TGTGCCAGCTCACCCCGGCGAGACCTAGCCAAAAACATTCAGTACTTC | CASSPRRDLAKNIQYF
TRBJ2-7 | TRBV11-2 | - | many | TGTGCCAGCAGCCAACGGGACGGCCTATCGCAGTACTTC | CASSQRDGLSQYF
TRBJ2-2 | TRBV5-1 | - | - | TGCGCCAGCAGCCCCCCGCCCAGCGGGTCGAACACCGGGGAGCTGTTTTTT | CASSPPPSGSNTGELFF
TRBJ2-7 | TRBV11-2 | - | many | TGTGCCAGCAGCTTTCCTGCGGGCTACGAGCAGTACTTC | CASSFPAGYEQYF
TRBJ2-3 | TRBV10-2 | TRBD2 | - | TGCGCCAGCAAGGTCGGGCCAGCGGGGGGGGGAGATACGCAGTATTTT | CASKVGPAGGGDTQYF
TRBJ1-5 | TRBV12-3/TRBV12-4 | - | many | TGTGCCAGCAGTTCTGGGCAGGTCCAGCCCCAGCATTTT | CASSSGQVQPQHF
TRBJ2-4 | TRBV11-2 | - | - | TGTGCCAGCGGGGACGTAGCCAAAAACATTCAGTACTTC | CASGDVAKNIQYF
TRBJ2-7 | TRBV10-3 | - | few | TGTGCCACCCATGGGGGGCCAGGGGGTTCCGGGGACGAGCAGTACTTC | CATHGGPGGSGDEQYF
TRBJ2-2 | TRBV11-1 | TRBD2 | - | TGTGCCAGCAGCTCCCCGGCGAGCGGGGACACCGGGGAGCTGTTTTTT | CASSSPASGDTGELFF
TRBJ2-5 | TRBV6-5 | - | once | TGTGCCAGCAGTTACGCCACGGTAAACCCCCGGGAGACCCAGTACTTC | CASSYATVNPRETQYF
TRBJ1-2 | TRBV12-3/TRBV12-4 | - | - | TGTGCCAGCATCATTTCGGGGCGGATCAACTATGGCTACACCTTC | CASIISGRINYGYTF
TRBJ1-5 | TRBV24-1 | TRBD1 | few | TGTGCCACCAGTGATTCCTCTTGGACAGGGCCCAATCAGCCCCAGCATTTT | CATSDSSWTGPNQPQHF
TRBJ2-7 | TRBV25-1 | TRBD2 | - | TGTGCCAGCAGTGAATATGGGGGGGAGCGGGAGGTCTCCTACGAGCAGTACTTC | CASSEYGGEREVSYEQYF
TRBJ2-5 | TRBV11-3 | - | few | TGTGCCAGCAGCTTTACTGGGGAGACCCAGTACTTC | CASSFTGETQYF